This T cell receptor (beta chain) came from a study of T cell responses to AZD1222 COVID-19 vaccine. Points from the study as a whole: A rise in Spike-specific TCR breadth and depth followed two AZD1222 doses. Repertoire collection took place solely once the T cell response had peaked.

Here immunoSEQ multiplex PCR was the method, and the copy in TCRdb shows in-frame clones only, minus some. Here the sample spans just over 15,000 clones, about 85% being singletons. With regard to this clone: The antigen is undetermined.

The ends lost 3 bases at V and 6 bases at J; junction bases unmatched: 10. This CDR3 is built from 17 residues. The V gene's germline CDR1 is MDHEN and CDR2 SYDVKM. This TCR was recovered from an adult who received the AZD1222 COVID-19 vaccine. Sample: peripheral blood, taken 28 days after the second AZD1222 dose. This chain joins TRBV28 and TRBJ2-1; TRBD2 matches 11 bases. DNA of the CDR3: TGTGCCAGCAGTTTGAGGACTAGCGGGTCATGGGGCAATGAGCAGTTCTTC. Protein product: CASSLRTSGSWGNEQFF.